This T cell receptor (beta chain) was observed in a study of control samples from healthy donors and cancer patients. This CDR3 comprises 18 residues. With V trimmed by 4 bases and J by 6 bases, 14 bases remained unmatched. Per germline, CDR1 SGHRS and CDR2 YFSETQ. Sequenced by immunoSEQ multiplex PCR; TCRdb stores in-frame clones only, minus some. The sample has around 120,000 clones; approximately 91% are singletons. This clone was seen just once. Source material: blood. The receptor was derived from a woman aged 18-29 years in good health. The genes are TRBV5-1 and TRBJ2-2; the match to TRBD2 covers 11 bases. Here the CDR3 reads CASSPTTSGGFLAGELFF. The CDR3 coding sequence is TGCGCCAGCAGCCCAACCACTAGCGGGGGTTTTCTAGCCGGGGAGCTGTTTTTT.